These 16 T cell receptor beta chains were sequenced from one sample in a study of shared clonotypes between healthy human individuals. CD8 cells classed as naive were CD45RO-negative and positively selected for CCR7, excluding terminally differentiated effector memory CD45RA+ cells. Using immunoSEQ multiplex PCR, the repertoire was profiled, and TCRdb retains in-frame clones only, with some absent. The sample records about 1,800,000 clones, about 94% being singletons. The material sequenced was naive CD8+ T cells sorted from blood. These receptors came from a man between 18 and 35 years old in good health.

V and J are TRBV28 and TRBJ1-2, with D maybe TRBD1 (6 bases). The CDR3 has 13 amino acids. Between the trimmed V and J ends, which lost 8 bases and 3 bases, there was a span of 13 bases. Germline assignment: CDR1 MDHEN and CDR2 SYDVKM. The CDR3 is CASHGPGDYGYTF. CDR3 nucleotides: TGTGCCAGCCATGGGCCAGGGGACTATGGCTACACCTTC.

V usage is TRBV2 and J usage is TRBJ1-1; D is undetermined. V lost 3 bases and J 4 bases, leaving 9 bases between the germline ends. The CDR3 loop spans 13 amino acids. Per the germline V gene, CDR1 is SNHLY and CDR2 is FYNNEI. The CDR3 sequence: CASSERWGTEAFF. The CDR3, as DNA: TGTGCCAGCAGTGAGAGGTGGGGCACTGAAGCTTTCTTT.

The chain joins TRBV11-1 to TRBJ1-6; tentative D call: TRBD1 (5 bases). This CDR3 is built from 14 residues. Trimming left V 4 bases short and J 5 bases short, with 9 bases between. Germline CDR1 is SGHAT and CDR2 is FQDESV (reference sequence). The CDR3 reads CASSWGTDNSPLHF. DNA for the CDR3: TGTGCCAGCAGCTGGGGGACGGATAATTCACCCCTCCACTTT.

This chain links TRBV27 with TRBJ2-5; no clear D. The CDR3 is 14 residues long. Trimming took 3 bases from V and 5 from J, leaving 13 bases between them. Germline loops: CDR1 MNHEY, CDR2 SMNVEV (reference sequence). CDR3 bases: TGTGCCAGCAGTTTTGTTCCGTTCTGGGAGACCCAGTACTTC. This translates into CASSFVPFWETQYF.

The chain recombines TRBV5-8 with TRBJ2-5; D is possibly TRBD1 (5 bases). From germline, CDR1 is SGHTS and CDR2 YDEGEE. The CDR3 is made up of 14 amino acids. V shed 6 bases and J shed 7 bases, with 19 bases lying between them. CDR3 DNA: TGTGCCAGCATCAGGGTATCTGACATGGGGACCCAGTACTTC. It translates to CASIRVSDMGTQYF. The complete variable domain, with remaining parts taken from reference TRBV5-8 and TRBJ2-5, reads EAGVTQSPTHLIKTRGQQATLRCSPISGHTSVYWYQQALGLGLQFLLWYDEGEERNRGNFPPRFSGRQFPNYSSELNVNALELEDSALYLCASIRVSDMGTQYFGPGTRLLVL.

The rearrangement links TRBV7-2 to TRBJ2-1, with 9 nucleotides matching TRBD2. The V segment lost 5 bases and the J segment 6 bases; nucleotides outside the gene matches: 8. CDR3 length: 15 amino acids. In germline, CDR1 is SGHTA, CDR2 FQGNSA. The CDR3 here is CASSQNALAGNEQFF. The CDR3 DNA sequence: TGTGCCAGCAGCCAGAATGCACTAGCGGGCAATGAGCAGTTCTTC.

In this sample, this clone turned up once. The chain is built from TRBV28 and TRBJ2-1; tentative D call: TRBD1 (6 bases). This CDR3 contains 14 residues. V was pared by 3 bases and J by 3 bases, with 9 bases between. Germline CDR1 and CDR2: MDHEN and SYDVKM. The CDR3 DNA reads TGTGCCAGCAGTTTCGGGACAAACTACAATGAGCAGTTCTTC. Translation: CASSFGTNYNEQFF.

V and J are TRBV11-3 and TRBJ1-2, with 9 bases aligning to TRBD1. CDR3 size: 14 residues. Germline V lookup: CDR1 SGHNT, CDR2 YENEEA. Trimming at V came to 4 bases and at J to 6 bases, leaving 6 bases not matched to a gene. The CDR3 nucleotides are TGTGCCAGCAGCTCCCGGGACAGGGTCCATGGCTACACCTTC. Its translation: CASSSRDRVHGYTF.

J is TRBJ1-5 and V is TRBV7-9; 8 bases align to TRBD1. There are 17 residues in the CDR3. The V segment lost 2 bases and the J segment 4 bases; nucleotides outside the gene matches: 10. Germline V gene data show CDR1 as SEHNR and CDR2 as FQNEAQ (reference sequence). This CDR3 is CASSLHDRGDGNQPQHF. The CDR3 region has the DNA TGTGCCAGCAGCTTACATGACAGGGGAGATGGAAATCAGCCCCAGCATTTT.

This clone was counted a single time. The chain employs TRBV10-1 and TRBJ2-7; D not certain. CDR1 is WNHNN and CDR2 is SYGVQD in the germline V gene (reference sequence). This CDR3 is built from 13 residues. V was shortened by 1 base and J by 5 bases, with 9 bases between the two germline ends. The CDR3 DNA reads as TGCGCCAGCAGTGAGTATCCTCGGGACGAGCAGTACTTC. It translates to CASSEYPRDEQYF.

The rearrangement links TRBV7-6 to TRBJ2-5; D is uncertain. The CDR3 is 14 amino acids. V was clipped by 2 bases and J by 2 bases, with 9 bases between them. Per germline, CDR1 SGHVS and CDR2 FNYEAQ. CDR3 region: CASSLRIIQETQYF. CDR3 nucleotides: TGTGCCAGCAGCTTACGCATAATACAAGAGACCCAGTACTTC.

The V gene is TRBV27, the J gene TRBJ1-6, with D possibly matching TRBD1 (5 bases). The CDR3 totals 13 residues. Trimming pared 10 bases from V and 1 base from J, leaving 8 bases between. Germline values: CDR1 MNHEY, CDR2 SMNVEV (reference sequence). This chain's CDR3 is CATGGSYNSPLHF. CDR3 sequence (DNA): TGTGCCACGGGGGGGTCCTATAATTCACCCCTCCACTTT.

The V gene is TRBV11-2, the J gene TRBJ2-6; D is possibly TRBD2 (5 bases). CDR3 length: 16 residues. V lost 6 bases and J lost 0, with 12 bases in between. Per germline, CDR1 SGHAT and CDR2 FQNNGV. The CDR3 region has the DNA TGTGCCAGCAGTCCCAACCGGGGCTCTGGGGCCAACGTCCTGACTTTC. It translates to CASSPNRGSGANVLTF.

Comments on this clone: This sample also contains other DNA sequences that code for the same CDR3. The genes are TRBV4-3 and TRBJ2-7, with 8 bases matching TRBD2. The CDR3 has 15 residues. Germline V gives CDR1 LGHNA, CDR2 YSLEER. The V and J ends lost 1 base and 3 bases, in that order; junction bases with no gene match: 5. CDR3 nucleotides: TGCGCCAGCAGCCAAGGTGGACTAGCTGACTACGAGCAGTACTTC. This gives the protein CASSQGGLADYEQYF.

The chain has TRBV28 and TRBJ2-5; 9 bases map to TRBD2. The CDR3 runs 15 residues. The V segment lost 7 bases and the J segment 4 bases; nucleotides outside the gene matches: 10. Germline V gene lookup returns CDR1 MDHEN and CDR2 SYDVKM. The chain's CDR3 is CASMEERGATETQYF. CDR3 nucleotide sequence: TGTGCCAGCATGGAGGAGCGGGGGGCTACAGAGACCCAGTACTTC.

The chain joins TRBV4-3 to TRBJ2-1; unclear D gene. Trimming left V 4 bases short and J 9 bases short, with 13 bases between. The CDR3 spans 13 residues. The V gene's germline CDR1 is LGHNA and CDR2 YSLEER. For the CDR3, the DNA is TGCGCCAGCAGCCGTGGGGTATTTCGTGAGCAGTTCTTC. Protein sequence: CASSRGVFREQFF.